Listed below are T cell receptor beta chains from one sample, sequenced in a study of early T cells in non-severe SARS-CoV-2 infection. One entry per CDR3 protein results from TCRdb running MiXCR on the 5' RACE reads. The sample consists of approximately 75,000 distinct CDR3 sequences, roughly 4.8% of them appearing once. The sequenced sample was whole blood, obtained at baseline. These receptors all come from an adult who was a healthcare worker with PCR-confirmed SARS-CoV-2 infection or an uninfected control (not recorded which). The donor label of this sample is uncertain. The CDR3 runs from the conserved cysteine through the conserved F or W. The D gene is left open where the match is weak. Where a row states a size, it is once, few, many or the class of an expanded clone; other rows omit it.

V gene	clone size	D gene	J gene	CDR3 protein	CDR3 DNA
TRBV6-4	few	NA	TRBJ1-4	CASSATADGYEKLFF	TGTGCCAGCAGTGCCACGGCGGACGGGTATGAAAAACTGTTTTTT
TRBV20-1	many	NA	TRBJ1-5	CSASSAEDSNQPQHF	TGCAGTGCTAGTAGCGCGGAGGACAGCAATCAGCCCCAGCATTTT
TRBV18	many	NA	TRBJ1-2	CASSPPGGAYGYTF	TGTGCCAGCTCACCACCGGGAGGGGCCTATGGCTACACCTTC
TRBV21-1	NA	NA	TRBJ2-3	CASSNGGRGTDTQYF	TGTGCCAGCAGCAACGGGGGAAGGGGCACAGATACGCAGTATTTT
TRBV20-1	many	TRBD1	TRBJ1-2	CSAWTGIDYGYTF	TGCAGTGCTTGGACAGGGATCGACTATGGCTACACCTTC
TRBV25-1	few	TRBD2	TRBJ2-3	CASSEYTSGGTFRDTQYF	TGTGCCAGCAGTGAATATACTAGCGGGGGGACCTTTCGGGATACGCAGTATTTT
TRBV10-2	many	NA	TRBJ1-6	CASSEGTFYNSPLHF	TGCGCCAGCAGTGAAGGGACATTTTATAATTCACCCCTCCACTTT
TRBV12-3/TRBV12-4	few	NA	TRBJ1-5	CASSFSSGVGPQHF	TGTGCCAGCAGTTTCTCCTCAGGGGTGGGGCCCCAGCATTTT
TRBV2	few	NA	TRBJ1-1	CASSEATQETKAFF	TGTGCCAGCAGTGAAGCTACCCAAGAGACTAAAGCTTTCTTT
TRBV6-1	few	TRBD2	TRBJ2-3	CASSFTGLAGGSTDTQYF	TGTGCCAGCAGTTTTACGGGACTAGCGGGGGGGAGCACAGATACGCAGTATTTT
TRBV6-5	NA	NA	TRBJ1-1	CASSDGQPGNTEAFF	TGTGCCAGCAGTGACGGACAGCCAGGGAACACTGAAGCTTTCTTT
TRBV7-2	NA	TRBD1	TRBJ1-4	CASSSQGATNEKLFF	TGTGCCAGCAGCTCACAGGGGGCGACTAATGAAAAACTGTTTTTT
TRBV20-1	NA	TRBD2	TRBJ2-3	CSASVSGGPSTDTQYF	TGCAGTGCTAGTGTTAGCGGGGGGCCTAGCACAGATACGCAGTATTTT
TRBV25-1	many	TRBD1	TRBJ1-5	CASSTGQYSNQPQHF	TGTGCCAGCAGTACGGGACAGTATAGCAATCAGCCCCAGCATTTT
TRBV4-1	few	TRBD2	TRBJ2-3	CASSQPAGGTDTQYF	TGCGCCAGCAGCCAGCCAGCGGGGGGCACAGATACGCAGTATTTT
TRBV29-1	NA	NA	TRBJ1-2	CSHLEDYGYTF	TGCAGTCACCTTGAGGACTATGGCTACACCTTC
TRBV11-2	few	TRBD2	TRBJ2-1	CASSPLRLAGGFTYNEQFF	TGTGCCAGCAGCCCCCTTAGGCTAGCGGGGGGATTTACCTACAATGAGCAGTTCTTC
TRBV12-3/TRBV12-4	many	NA	TRBJ1-1	CASSLGGGNTEAFF	TGTGCCAGCAGCTTGGGAGGCGGAAACACTGAAGCTTTCTTT
TRBV29-1	many	TRBD2	TRBJ2-1	CSVDGLAVRNEQFF	TGCAGCGTTGACGGACTAGCGGTTCGCAATGAGCAGTTCTTC
TRBV29-1	many	NA	TRBJ1-1	CSVSKNTEAFF	TGCAGCGTCTCCAAGAACACTGAAGCTTTCTTT
TRBV5-4	few	NA	TRBJ2-3	CASSSSWGGGDTQYF	TGTGCCAGCAGCTCCTCGTGGGGGGGCGGAGATACGCAGTATTTT
TRBV12-3/TRBV12-4	NA	TRBD2	TRBJ2-3	CASRGTSATDTQYF	TGTGCCAGCAGAGGGACTAGCGCGACAGATACGCAGTATTTT
TRBV7-2	few	NA	TRBJ2-7	CASSLQGKLNYEQYF	TGTGCCAGCAGCTTACAGGGGAAATTGAACTACGAGCAGTACTTC
TRBV7-2	many	NA	TRBJ1-4	CASSPRRGGTNEKLFF	TGTGCCAGCAGCCCAAGACGGGGCGGGACTAATGAAAAACTGTTTTTT
TRBV7-2	many	NA	TRBJ1-2	CASSKGLGGYGYTF	TGTGCCAGCAGCAAGGGCCTTGGAGGGTATGGCTACACCTTC
TRBV7-8	few	NA	TRBJ1-4	CASRKGPTNEKLFF	TGTGCCAGCAGGAAGGGTCCGACTAATGAAAAACTGTTTTTT
TRBV5-4	NA	NA	TRBJ1-3	CASSSEPGRTFGGNTIYF	TGTGCCAGCAGCTCGGAGCCGGGACGAACGTTCGGTGGAAACACCATATATTTT
TRBV29-1	many	TRBD1	TRBJ1-2	CSAETGTNYGYTF	TGCAGCGCTGAGACAGGGACTAACTATGGCTACACCTTC
TRBV4-2	many	TRBD2	TRBJ2-7	CASSQEQTSGGPVTYEQYF	TGTGCCAGCAGCCAAGAACAGACTAGCGGGGGGCCCGTTACCTACGAGCAGTACTTC
TRBV7-2	NA	NA	TRBJ2-3	CASSLMTFTDTQYF	TGTGCCAGCAGCTTAATGACCTTCACAGATACGCAGTATTTT
TRBV7-3	many	TRBD2	TRBJ2-5	CASSLLPLAGVQETQYF	TGTGCCAGCAGCTTACTACCGCTAGCGGGGGTCCAAGAGACCCAGTACTTC
TRBV12-3/TRBV12-4	many	TRBD2	TRBJ2-5	CASSPGGVQETQYF	TGTGCCAGCAGCCCTGGGGGGGTCCAAGAGACCCAGTACTTC
TRBV4-2	few	NA	TRBJ1-4	CASSQDPTLNEKLFF	TGTGCCAGCAGCCAAGATCCGACCCTTAATGAAAAACTGTTTTTT
TRBV27	many	TRBD1	TRBJ2-7	CASSLPPGQGGKQYF	TGTGCCAGCAGTTTACCACCGGGACAGGGAGGCAAGCAGTACTTC
TRBV7-2	many	TRBD1	TRBJ1-5	CASSFTGDSNQPQHF	TGTGCCAGCAGCTTCACAGGGGATAGCAATCAGCCCCAGCATTTT